This TCR beta chain stems from a study of cytomegalovirus exposure and HLA in healthy donors (TCRdb year 2017). About the study as a whole: An earlier analysis of under 600 of the donors reported 250 to 300 Gb of sequence data and around 120 million unique TCR beta sequences from about 200 million T cells. An early release that covered about 600 HLA-typed donors contained approximately 300 gigabases of sequencing data and tens of millions of unique TCR sequences. To study patterns of TCR occurrence, a later analysis re-analyzed previously published TCR beta repertoires from several hundred donors and added high-resolution HLA genotyping. To predict cytomegalovirus infection status, the study combined high-throughput TCR immunosequencing, statistical association of individual TCRs with disease status, and machine learning. Five DR-DQ haplotypes were handled as single units for association and clustering, since linkage in the cohort was strong. Of the roughly 390 genotyped donors, 65% to 90% were placed in the genetic ancestry cluster associated with self-reported Caucasian donors. In addition to the first cohort of 650 to 750 subjects, a separate validation cohort of 130 or so different subjects was used. The study profiled the T cell repertoires of some 610 subjects by immunosequencing and related them to cytomegalovirus serostatus. All discovery cohort repertoires had been generated using a single sequencing platform. The later analysis used no new phenotypic data to find candidate immune exposures, relying instead on TCR beta sequences and their occurrence across donors. The study aimed to test whether cataloging public T cell receptors could reveal signatures of past pathogen exposure. The number of typed donors differed by locus: about 629-640 for A, B, C, DRB1 and DQB1; roughly 510 for DQA1; 606 for DPA1; and about 450 for DPB1. Alongside the repertoire data, information on donor age, sex, ethnicity and CMV serostatus was compiled. HLA typing included class I and class II loci at four-digit resolution. In an earlier analysis of a few hundred of the donors, high-throughput TCR beta sequencing was used to judge whether each TCR beta V gene segment behaved as functional or pseudogenic. Among about 400 genotyped donors of the cohort, an average of approximately 200,000 unique TCR beta nucleotide sequences was sequenced per donor, of which 15% to 20% were non-productive. A later genetic analysis used genome-wide SNP genotypes for about three fifths of the roughly 700 donors, treating that subset as a discovery cohort.

The CDR1 and CDR2 encoded by the germline V gene (reference sequence) are SGHKS and YYEKEE. Relative to germline, V is 4 bases shorter and J is 3 bases shorter, with 8 bases between their ends. Measured from the cysteine to the phenylalanine, the CDR3 is 12 residues long. This entry keeps only the CDR3 DNA: 36 bases, framed from base 1. In the case of this clone: What antigen it recognizes has not been identified. No much larger clone exists at a distance of one base, and base qualities are not known.

General study outcomes and caveats: In a later analysis, most CMV-associated TCR beta chains were found to appear HLA-restricted, with HLA associations seemingly driven largely by CMV exposure. CMV serostatus was the only immune exposure information available for the cohort. The presence/absence analyses assumed that sequencing depth was roughly uniform across donors, and that assumption may not be true. In vitro tests confirmed that three of the cytomegalovirus-associated TCR beta chains recognize cytomegalovirus antigens. A further reported finding was that TCR beta sequences accurately predicted the HLA-A and HLA-B alleles for most subjects in the first cohort. The authors suggested that the approach could potentially be generalized to other disease states and immunological phenotypes. Because HLA typing was missing for some donors at each locus, association tests included only the typed subset. In a later genetic analysis, fewer N-insertions in productive TCRs were reported among donors in an Asian-associated ancestry cluster than the roughly 700-donor mean. This cohort had only TCR beta chains sequenced, and the lack of alpha or paired-chain data limited which features could be detected. The classifier was reported to diagnose cytomegalovirus status with high specificity and sensitivity in both the original and validation cohorts. A later analysis found that TCR association rates varied across HLA loci, with DRB1 alleles showing the most associated TCRs and HLA-C alleles the fewest. Most TCR sequences were seen in very few donors, while some public TCRs were found in many individuals. According to a later analysis, parvovirus B19, influenza, CMV and Epstein-Barr virus appeared linked to several top co-occurrence clusters. Correlated functional status among segregating V segments might reflect linkage disequilibrium, but an unknown experimental factor could not be ruled out. In a later analysis, HLA-associated TCR beta chains were found to be more clonally expanded and to have lower generation probabilities than equally common non-associated chains. The earlier analysis of some 560 of the donors excluded around 17 rarely observed V segments, including chromosome 9 orphons, because counts were too low. At a false discovery rate of 0.05, a later analysis linked about 16,000 TCR beta sequences to specific HLA alleles. A total of 150 or so TCR beta chains were listed by the study as associated with cytomegalovirus. In a later genetic analysis, a missense DCLRE1C variant was associated with V-gene and J-gene trimming of TCR beta chains, and the association was replicated in an independent cohort. In an earlier analysis of fewer than 750 of the donors, most TCR beta V segments were observed in productive rearrangements about 90% or about 30% of the time, broadly matching IMGT annotations. Assigning TCR associations to individual alleles was difficult when HLA alleles, especially DR and DQ, strongly co-occurred. Some IMGT-functional V segments, including TRBV6-2 and TRBV6-3, could not be told apart with the 87-base-pair reads, so those segments were excluded. The sequencing pipeline was judged likely to have produced a cluster of highly shared sequence variants as a technical artifact.

The library was generated by the immunoSEQ multiplex PCR assay. For the multiplex PCR, a mixture combining 60 forward primers for TCR Vbeta segments and 13 reverse primers for TCR Jbeta segments was used. Amplification of the CDR3 region of rearranged TCR beta genes was performed with a multiplex PCR assay on genomic DNA. The Illumina HiSeq System was used to sequence the amplified TCR beta libraries as 87-base-pair reads. Per the original workflow: Across the 600 to 700 repertoires, a later analysis counted some 81 million unique TCR beta chains, 9.5 million to 12 million of which were shared by at least two donors. A nearest-neighbor algorithm error-corrected the raw reads and collapsed the reads into unique sequences, merging closely related sequences to remove PCR and sequencing errors. V, D and J gene segments were assigned by aligning CDR3 sequences to IMGT reference sequences. Each retained sequence needed at least a six-nucleotide match to both a V gene segment and a J gene segment. A rearrangement counted as productive if the CDR3 had no stop codons and remained in frame with V and J, and every other rearrangement counted as non-productive. Following IMGT convention, CDR3 was defined as the stretch from the second conserved V-encoded cysteine up to the conserved J-encoded phenylalanine. The earlier analysis of approximately 500 of the donors excluded sequences that lacked an unambiguous match to a single V gene segment. An earlier analysis of 587 of the donors classified V segments as functional when productive rearrangements were above 56.7% and as segregating when the standard deviation between donors was above 5%. A statistical classification framework was built to diagnose cytomegalovirus status from the catalog of TCR beta chain sequences. In a later analysis, TCR nucleotide sequences were compared against IMGT/GENE-DB human TR gene sequences so that V and J genes could be assigned. In a later analysis, CDR3 sequences and most-parsimonious VDJ recombination scenarios were assigned using the TCRdist pipeline. In a later analysis, each TCR beta chain was defined by its CDR3 amino acid sequence together with its V-gene family, and reads without a unique V-gene family were excluded. A later analysis removed 600 or so highly shared, low-generation-probability nucleotide sequences to deal with suspected cross-contamination and a sequencing artifact. In a later analysis, a clonal expansion index for each public chain was calculated from normalized within-repertoire ranks of inferred template counts. In a later analysis, generation probabilities were computed with a VDJ recombination model fitted to out-of-frame rearrangements, and the resulting probabilities were checked against IGoR. In a later analysis, TCR-TCR, TCR-HLA and TCR-CMV co-occurrence was scored with hypergeometric tests, and a repertoire-size bias correction was applied to TCR pairs. False discovery rates were estimated in a later analysis by permuting HLA or CMV assignments 20 times. A later analysis grouped co-occurring TCRs with DBSCAN, adding TCRdist sequence similarity when clustering within HLA-allele-positive subsets. Co-occurrence clustering excluded repertoires with fewer than 30,000 or more than 120,000 public chains, plus five with anomalous nucleotide sharing. TCRdb took this table from immuneACCESS and kept in-frame rearrangements with V and J called. Such tables lack part of the clones; where checked against another copy, unresolved V genes explain under half of the gap, and the rest is unexplained. V, J and clone size were drawn from that table, and D and trimming were deduced from the DNA. Present in this sample are 120,000 to 150,000 clones, roughly 75% of which were seen just once. Clones ranked in the top ten supply approximately 2.3% of the sample.

In total, fewer than 750 healthy bone marrow donors made up the cohort. Cohort members were all nominally healthy when sampled, although unrecorded immune exposures were likely present. The donor was CMV seronegative and was included in the group of around 320 seronegative cohort members. Each donor provided a peripheral blood sample, and peripheral blood mononuclear cells were used for TCR beta sequencing. The Qiagen DNeasy Blood Extraction Kit was used to extract genomic DNA from the blood cell samples. Sequencing was done on a sample of PBMCs. The rearrangement combines TRBV5-5 with TRBJ2-7; the best D guess is TRBD1, with 5 bases matching. The receptor's source is a man aged 25 to 45 in good health and CMV-seronegative. The CDR3 corresponds to CASSTTGYEQYF. The DNA reads TGTGCCAGCAGCACAACAGGCTACGAGCAGTACTTC.